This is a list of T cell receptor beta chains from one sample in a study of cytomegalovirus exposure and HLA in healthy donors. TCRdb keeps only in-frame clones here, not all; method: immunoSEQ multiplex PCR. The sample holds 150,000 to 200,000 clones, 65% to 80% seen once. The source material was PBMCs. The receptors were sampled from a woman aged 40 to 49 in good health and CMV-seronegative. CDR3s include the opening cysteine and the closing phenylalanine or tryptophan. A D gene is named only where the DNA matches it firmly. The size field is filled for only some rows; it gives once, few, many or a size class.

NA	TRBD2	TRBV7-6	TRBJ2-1	TGTGCCAGCAGCTTACCCCTAGCGGGAGCTAATGAGCAGTTCTTC	CASSLPLAGANEQFF
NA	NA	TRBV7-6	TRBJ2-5	TGTGCCAGCAGCCACCCGCGGGAAGAGACCCAGTACTTC	CASSHPREETQYF
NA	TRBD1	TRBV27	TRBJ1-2	TGTGCCAGCAGCCGACAGGGTCAATATGGCTACACCTTC	CASSRQGQYGYTF
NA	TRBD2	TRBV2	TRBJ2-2	TGTGCCAGCACTAGCGGGAGAGGGGCCGGGGAGCTGTTTTTT	CASTSGRGAGELFF
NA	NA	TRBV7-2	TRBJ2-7	TGTGCCAGCAGCCTGGTCGGGACAACCTACTACGAGCAGTACTTC	CASSLVGTTYYEQYF
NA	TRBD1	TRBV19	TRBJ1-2	TGTGCCAGTAGTATCTTGGACCCCGGGACAGGGGTAGGGAGCGCGTCAGGAACTGGCTACACCTTC	CASSILDPGTGVGSASGTGYTF
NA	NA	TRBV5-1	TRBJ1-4	TGCGCCAGCAGACCCGGTCTCCCTAATGAAAAACTGTTTTTT	CASRPGLPNEKLFF
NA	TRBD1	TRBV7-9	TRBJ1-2	TGTGCCAGCAGCTTTTATACCCCAAGACAGGGGCGGAACTATGGCTACACCTTC	CASSFYTPRQGRNYGYTF
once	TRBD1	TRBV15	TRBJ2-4	TGTGCCACCAGCCCGTCACAGGGGGCGGACATTCAGTACTTC	CATSPSQGADIQYF
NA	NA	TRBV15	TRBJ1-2	TGTGCCACCAGCAGATCGATAGGACAGTCTAACTATGGCTACACCTTC	CATSRSIGQSNYGYTF
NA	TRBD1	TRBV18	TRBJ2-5	TGTGCCAGTCTGGGAACAGGGGAAGAGACCCAGTACTTC	CASLGTGEETQYF
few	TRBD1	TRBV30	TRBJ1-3	TGTGCCTGGTCCCTGGGGACAGGGGGAAACACCATATATTTT	CAWSLGTGGNTIYF
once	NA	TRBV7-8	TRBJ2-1	TGTGCCAGCAGCTTAGGGATGGAGGGTGAGCAGTTCTTC	CASSLGMEGEQFF
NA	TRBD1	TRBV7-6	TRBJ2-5	TGTGCCAGCAGCTTAGAGAGGGGGCGACAAGAGACCCAGTACTTC	CASSLERGRQETQYF
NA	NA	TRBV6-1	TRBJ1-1	TGTGCCAGCAGGCGGGGCGACAGGAACACTGAAGCTTTCTTT	CASRRGDRNTEAFF
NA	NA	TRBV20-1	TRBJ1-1	TGCAGTGCGTTAGCTACTGAAGCTTTCTTT	CSALATEAFF
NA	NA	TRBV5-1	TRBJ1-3	TGCGCCAGCAGCTTGGATGGGCAGGGGCTCGCTGGAAACACCATATATTTT	CASSLDGQGLAGNTIYF
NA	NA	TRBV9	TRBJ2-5	TGTGCCAGCAGCGTACAGGGATCGGAGACCCAGTACTTC	CASSVQGSETQYF
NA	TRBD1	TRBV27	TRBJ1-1	TGTGCCAGCAGTCTCCGGGACAGGGGGAAGAACACTGAAGCTTTCTTT	CASSLRDRGKNTEAFF
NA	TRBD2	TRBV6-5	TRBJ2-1	TGTGCCAGCAGTAAGACTAGCGGGGCTTACAATGAGCAGTTCTTC	CASSKTSGAYNEQFF
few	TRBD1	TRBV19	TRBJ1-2	TGTGCCAGTAGGGAGCTCGGGACAGACTATGGCTACACCTTC	CASRELGTDYGYTF
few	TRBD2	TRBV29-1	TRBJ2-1	TGCAGCGTTGATAAGAGACTAGCGGGAACTAGGTCCTACAATGAGCAGTTCTTC	CSVDKRLAGTRSYNEQFF